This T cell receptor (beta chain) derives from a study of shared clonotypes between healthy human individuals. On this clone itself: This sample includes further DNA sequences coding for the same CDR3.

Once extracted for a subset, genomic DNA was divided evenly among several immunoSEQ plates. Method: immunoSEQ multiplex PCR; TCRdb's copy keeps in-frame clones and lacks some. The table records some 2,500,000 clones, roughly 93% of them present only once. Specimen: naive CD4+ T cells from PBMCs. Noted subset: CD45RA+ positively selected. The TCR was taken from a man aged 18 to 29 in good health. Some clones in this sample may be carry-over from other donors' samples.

The CDR3 DNA sequence: TGTGCCAGCAGGTCCTCTGGGGCCAACGTCCTGACTTTC. Translated: CASRSSGANVLTF. The V gene is TRBV28, the J gene TRBJ2-6, with D unresolved. The CDR3 spans 13 residues. Germline CDR1 reads MDHEN; CDR2 reads SYDVKM. V was shortened by 6 bases and J by 0 bases, with 3 bases between the two germline ends.